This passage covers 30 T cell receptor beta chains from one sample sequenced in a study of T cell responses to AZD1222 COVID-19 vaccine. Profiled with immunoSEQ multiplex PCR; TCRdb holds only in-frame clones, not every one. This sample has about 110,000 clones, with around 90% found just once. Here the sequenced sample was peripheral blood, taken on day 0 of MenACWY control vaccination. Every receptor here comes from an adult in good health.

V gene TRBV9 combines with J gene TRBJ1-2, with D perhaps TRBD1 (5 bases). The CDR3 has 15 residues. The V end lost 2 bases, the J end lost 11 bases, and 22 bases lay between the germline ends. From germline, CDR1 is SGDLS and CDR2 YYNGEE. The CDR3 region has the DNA TGTGCCAGCAGCGTGGCCTCCGAGACGGGGGGAGGGTACACCTTC. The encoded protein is CASSVASETGGGYTF.

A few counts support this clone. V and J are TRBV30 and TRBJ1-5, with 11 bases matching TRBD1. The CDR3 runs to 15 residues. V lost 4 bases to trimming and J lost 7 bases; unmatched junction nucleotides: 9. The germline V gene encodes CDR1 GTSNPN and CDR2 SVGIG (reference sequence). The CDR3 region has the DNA TGTGCCTGGACTAGAGGACAGGGGGCTTGGCAGCCCCAGCATTTT. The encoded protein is CAWTRGQGAWQPQHF.

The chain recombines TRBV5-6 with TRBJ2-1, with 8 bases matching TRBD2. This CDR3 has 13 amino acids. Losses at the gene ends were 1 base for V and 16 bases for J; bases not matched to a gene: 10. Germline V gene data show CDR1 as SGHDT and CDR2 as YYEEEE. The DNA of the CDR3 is TGTGCCAGCAGCTTGTCGCCAGCGGGGGTCCCATTCTTC. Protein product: CASSLSPAGVPFF.

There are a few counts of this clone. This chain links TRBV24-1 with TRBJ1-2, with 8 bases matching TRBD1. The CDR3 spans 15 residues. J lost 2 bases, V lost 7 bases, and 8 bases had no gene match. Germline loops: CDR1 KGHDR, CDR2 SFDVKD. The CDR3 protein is CATSRPGQENYGYTF. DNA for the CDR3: TGTGCCACCAGCCGACCGGGACAGGAGAACTATGGCTACACCTTC.

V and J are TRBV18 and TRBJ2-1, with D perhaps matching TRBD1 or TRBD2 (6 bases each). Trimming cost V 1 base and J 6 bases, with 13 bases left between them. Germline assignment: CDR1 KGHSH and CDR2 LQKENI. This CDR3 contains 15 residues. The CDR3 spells CASSPRGAAGNEQFF. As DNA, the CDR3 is TGTGCCAGCTCACCACGGGGGGCCGCGGGCAATGAGCAGTTCTTC.

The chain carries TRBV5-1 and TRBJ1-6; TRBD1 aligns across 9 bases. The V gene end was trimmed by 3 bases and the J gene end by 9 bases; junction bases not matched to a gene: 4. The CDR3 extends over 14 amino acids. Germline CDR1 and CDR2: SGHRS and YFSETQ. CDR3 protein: CASSSGTGISPLHF. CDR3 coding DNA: TGCGCCAGCAGCTCGGGGACAGGGATTTCACCCCTCCACTTT.

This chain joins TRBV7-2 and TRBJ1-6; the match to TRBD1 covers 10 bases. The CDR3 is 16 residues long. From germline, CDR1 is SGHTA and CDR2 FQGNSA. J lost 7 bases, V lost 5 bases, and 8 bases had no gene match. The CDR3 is CASSLFPGQGNSPLHF. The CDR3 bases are TGTGCCAGCAGCCTATTTCCGGGACAGGGGAATTCACCCCTCCACTTT.

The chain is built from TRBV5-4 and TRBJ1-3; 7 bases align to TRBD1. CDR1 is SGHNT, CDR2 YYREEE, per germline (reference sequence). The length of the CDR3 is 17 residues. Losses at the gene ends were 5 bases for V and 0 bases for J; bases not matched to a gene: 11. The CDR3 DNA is TGTGCCAGCAGTTCAGCCCTCGACAGGGCCTCTGGAAACACCATATATTTT. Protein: CASSSALDRASGNTIYF.

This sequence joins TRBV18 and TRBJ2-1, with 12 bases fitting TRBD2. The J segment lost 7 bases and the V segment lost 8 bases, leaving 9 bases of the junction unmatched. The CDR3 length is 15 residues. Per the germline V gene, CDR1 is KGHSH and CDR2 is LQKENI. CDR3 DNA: TGTGCCAGCACGGGACTAGCGGGCGATGGGAATGAGCAGTTCTTC. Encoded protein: CASTGLAGDGNEQFF.

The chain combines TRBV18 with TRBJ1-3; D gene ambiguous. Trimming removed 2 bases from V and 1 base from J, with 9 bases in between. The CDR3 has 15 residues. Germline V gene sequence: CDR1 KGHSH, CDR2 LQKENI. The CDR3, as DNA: TGTGCCAGCTCACCAGATGCTTTTTCTGGAAACACCATATATTTT. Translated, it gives CASSPDAFSGNTIYF.

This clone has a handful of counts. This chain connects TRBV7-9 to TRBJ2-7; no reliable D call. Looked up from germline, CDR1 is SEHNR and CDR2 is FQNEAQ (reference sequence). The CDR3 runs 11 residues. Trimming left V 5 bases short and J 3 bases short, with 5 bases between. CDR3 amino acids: CASSLHYEQYF. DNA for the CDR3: TGTGCCAGCAGCCTCCACTACGAGCAGTACTTC.

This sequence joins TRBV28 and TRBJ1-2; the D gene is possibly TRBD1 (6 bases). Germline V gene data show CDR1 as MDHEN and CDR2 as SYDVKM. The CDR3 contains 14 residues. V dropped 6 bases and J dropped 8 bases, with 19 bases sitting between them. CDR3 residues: CASSRTAKAGGYTF. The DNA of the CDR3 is TGTGCCAGCAGCCGGACAGCAAAAGCCGGAGGCTACACCTTC.

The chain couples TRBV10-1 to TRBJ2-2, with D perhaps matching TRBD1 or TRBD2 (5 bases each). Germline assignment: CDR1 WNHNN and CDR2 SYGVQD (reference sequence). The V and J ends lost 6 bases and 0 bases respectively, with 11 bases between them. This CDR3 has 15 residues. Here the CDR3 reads CASSPGTANTGELFF. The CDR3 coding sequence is TGCGCCAGCAGCCCCGGGACCGCGAACACCGGGGAGCTGTTTTTT.

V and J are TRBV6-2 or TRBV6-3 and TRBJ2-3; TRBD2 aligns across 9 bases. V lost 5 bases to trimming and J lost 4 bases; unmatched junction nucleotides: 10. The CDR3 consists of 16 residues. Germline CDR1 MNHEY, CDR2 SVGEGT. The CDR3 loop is CASSRPRGGKADTQYF. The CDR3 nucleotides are TGTGCCAGCAGTCGTCCGCGGGGGGGCAAGGCAGATACGCAGTATTTT.

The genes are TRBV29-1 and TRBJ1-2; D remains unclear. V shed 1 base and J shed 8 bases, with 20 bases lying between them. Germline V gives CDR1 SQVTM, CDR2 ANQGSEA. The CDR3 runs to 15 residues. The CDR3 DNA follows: TGCAGCGTTGAAGGATTAAGCGGTCCCCGGGGAGGCTACACCTTC. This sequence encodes CSVEGLSGPRGGYTF.

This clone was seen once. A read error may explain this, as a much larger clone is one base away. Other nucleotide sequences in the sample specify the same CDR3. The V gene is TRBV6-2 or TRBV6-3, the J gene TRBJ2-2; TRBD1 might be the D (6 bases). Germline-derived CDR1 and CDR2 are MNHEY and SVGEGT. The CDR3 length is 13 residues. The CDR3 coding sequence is TGTGCCAGCAGTTACAGGGACACCGGGGAGCTATTTTTT. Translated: CASSYRDTGELFF.

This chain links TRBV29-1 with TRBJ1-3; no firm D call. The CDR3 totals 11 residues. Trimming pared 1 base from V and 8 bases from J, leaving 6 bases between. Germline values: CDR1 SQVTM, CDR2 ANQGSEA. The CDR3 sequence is CSVEAWYTIYF. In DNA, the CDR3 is TGCAGCGTTGAAGCGTGGTACACCATATATTTT.

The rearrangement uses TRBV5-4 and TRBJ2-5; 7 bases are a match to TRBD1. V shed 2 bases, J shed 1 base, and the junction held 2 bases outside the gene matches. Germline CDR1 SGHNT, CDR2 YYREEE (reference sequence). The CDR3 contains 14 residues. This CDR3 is CASSLQGTQETQYF. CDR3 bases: TGTGCCAGCAGCTTACAGGGGACCCAAGAGACCCAGTACTTC.

CDR3 nucleotide sequence: TGCGCCAGCAGCGACAGGGTCGGAGAGACCCAGTACTTC. Amino acid sequence: CASSDRVGETQYF. The chain links TRBV4-1 to TRBJ2-5, with 7 bases identical to TRBD1. V gave up 5 bases and J gave up 4 bases; unmatched junction bases: 4. The CDR3 runs to 13 residues. Germline V lookup: CDR1 MGHRA, CDR2 YSYEKL.

The CDR3 DNA sequence: TGTGCCAGCTCAGGGGCCCAGGGCACTGAAGCTTTCTTT. The encoded protein is CASSGAQGTEAFF. This chain joins TRBV5-4 and TRBJ1-1; D might be TRBD1 (6 bases). V was shortened by 7 bases and J by 4 bases, with 14 bases between the two germline ends. The CDR3 is made up of 13 amino acids. The V gene's germline CDR1 is SGHNT and CDR2 YYREEE (reference sequence).

The CDR3, as DNA: TGCGCCAGCAGCTTGGGGCGCTCTGGGGCCAACGTCCTGACTTTC. This gives the protein CASSLGRSGANVLTF. The chain is built from TRBV5-1 and TRBJ2-6; D is uncertain. Trimming stripped 0 bases from V and 0 bases from J, with 4 bases between. This CDR3 has 15 residues. Looked up from germline, CDR1 is SGHRS and CDR2 is YFSETQ.

CDR3 nucleotides: TGTGCCAGCAGCCAACAGGGGACGGATGAGCAGTTCTTC. The encoded protein is CASSQQGTDEQFF. V usage is TRBV4-2 and J usage is TRBJ2-1, with D possibly matching TRBD1 (6 bases). The length of the CDR3 is 13 residues. From germline, CDR1 is LGHNA and CDR2 YNFKEQ. Trimming left V 2 bases short and J 8 bases short, with 10 bases between.

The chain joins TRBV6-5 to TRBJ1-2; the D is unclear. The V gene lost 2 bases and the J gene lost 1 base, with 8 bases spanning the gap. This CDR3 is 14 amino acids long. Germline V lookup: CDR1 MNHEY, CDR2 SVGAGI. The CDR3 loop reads CASSYGKGNYGYTF. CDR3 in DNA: TGTGCCAGCAGTTACGGGAAGGGTAACTATGGCTACACCTTC.

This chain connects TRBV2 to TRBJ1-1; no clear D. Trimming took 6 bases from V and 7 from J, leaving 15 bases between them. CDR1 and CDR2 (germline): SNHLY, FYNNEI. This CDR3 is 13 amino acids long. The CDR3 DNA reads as TGTGCCAGCAGCGCTAACAACTTTTTTGAAGCTTTCTTT. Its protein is CASSANNFFEAFF.

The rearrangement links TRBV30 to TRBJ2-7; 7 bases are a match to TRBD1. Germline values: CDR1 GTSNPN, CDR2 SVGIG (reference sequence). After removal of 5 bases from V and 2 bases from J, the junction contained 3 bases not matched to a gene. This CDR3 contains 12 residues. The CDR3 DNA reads TGTGCCTGGGGGGGACAGCCCTACGAGCAGTACTTC. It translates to CAWGGQPYEQYF.

CDR3 protein: CASSPLRGSNQPQHF. CDR3 bases: TGTGCCAGCAGCCCGTTAAGGGGGAGCAATCAGCCCCAGCATTTT. The chain employs TRBV7-2 and TRBJ1-5, with D possibly being TRBD1 (6 bases). The germline V and J ends were trimmed by 5 bases and 1 base, with 12 bases remaining between them. The CDR3 loop spans 15 amino acids. Germline lookup yields CDR1 SGHTA and CDR2 FQGNSA.

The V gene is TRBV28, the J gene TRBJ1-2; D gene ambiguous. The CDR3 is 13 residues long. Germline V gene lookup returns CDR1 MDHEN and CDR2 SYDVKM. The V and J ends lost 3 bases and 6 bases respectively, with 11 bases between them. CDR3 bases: TGTGCCAGCAGTTTTGGAAGGACCCATGGCTACACCTTC. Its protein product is CASSFGRTHGYTF.

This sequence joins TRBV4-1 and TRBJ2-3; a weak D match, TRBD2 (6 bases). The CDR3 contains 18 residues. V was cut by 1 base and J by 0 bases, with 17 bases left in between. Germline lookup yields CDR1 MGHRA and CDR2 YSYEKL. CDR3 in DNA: TGCGCCAGCAGCCAAGCTTGGGGCGGGGCCCTTAGCACAGATACGCAGTATTTT. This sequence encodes CASSQAWGGALSTDTQYF.

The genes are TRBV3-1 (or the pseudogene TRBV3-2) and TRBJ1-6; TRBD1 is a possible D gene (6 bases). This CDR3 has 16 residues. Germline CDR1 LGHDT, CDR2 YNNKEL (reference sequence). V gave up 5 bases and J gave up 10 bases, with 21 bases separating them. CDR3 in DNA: TGTGCCAGCAGCGAGCCGACAGGTTCGGGACGATCACCCCTCCACTTT. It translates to CASSEPTGSGRSPLHF.

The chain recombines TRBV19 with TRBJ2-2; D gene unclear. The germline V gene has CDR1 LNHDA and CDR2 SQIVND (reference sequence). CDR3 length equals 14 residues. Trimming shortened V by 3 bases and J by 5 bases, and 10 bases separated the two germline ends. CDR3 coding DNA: TGTGCCAGTAGTATTTGGCAGGATACCGGGGAGCTGTTTTTT. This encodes CASSIWQDTGELFF.